This T cell receptor (beta chain) was identified in a study of blood T cell repertoires in COVID-19 (dated by TCRdb to 2018 to 2021). In terms of the full investigation: The collaborator samples originated in the United States, Italy and Spain and spanned the acute and convalescent phases of COVID-19. The sample metadata nearly always contained a de-identified subject ID, COVID-19 status, age in years and sex. HLA class I and class II types, where available, came from metadata supplied by the sample provider rather than from assay-based typing. The samples were drawn from two sources: the first 160 participants of the ongoing ImmuneRACE study, and 1,254 subjects contributed by 6 global collaborators. The material from the prospective study consisted of cDNA or gDNA derived from T cells, B-cell-depleted T cells, or PBMCs. The repertoires were made available in a free public database intended to serve as a resource for research on the immune response to SARS-CoV-2. Subjects who had been exposed to COVID-19, were actively infected with it, or had recovered from it provided the deeply sampled blood TCRbeta repertoires that made up the dataset. Overall results and qualifications from the work: How much clinical and demographic metadata was included differed by source and by participant, and the metadata was provided uncurated.

TCRbeta CDR3 regions were amplified from genomic DNA by means of the immunoSEQ Assay, a bias-controlled multiplex PCR. The source study handled its data this way. The number of nucleated cells in each sample was estimated by amplification of reference gene primers within the assay. To quantify the absolute abundance of each unique TCRbeta CDR3 rearrangement, sequence reads were collapsed and filtered. For each sample, productive Simpson clonality was calculated as the square root of Simpson's diversity index across productive rearrangements. The clones in this table, taken by TCRdb from immuneACCESS, are in-frame only. Not every clone is retained; where verified, under half of the shortfall comes from an unresolved V gene, and the cause of the rest is unknown. The V and J calls and clone size were taken over from that table, and D and trimming were inferred from the DNA. A total of nearly 200,000 clones appear in this sample, about nine tenths of them only once. The top ten clonotypes cover around 0.76% of the sample.

Each collaborating institution followed its own protocols to collect whole blood in K2EDTA tubes. Collaborator samples were shipped for TCRbeta analysis as frozen whole blood, isolated PBMCs, or DNA extracted from either sample type. CDR1 and CDR2 are drawn from the germline V gene (reference sequence): MNHEY, SMNVEV. Trimmed from V: 3 bases; trimmed from J: 2 bases; junction bases lacking a gene match: 3. The CDR3 has 14 amino acids, counting the end cysteine and phenylalanine. Only the CDR3 part of the read is kept: 42 bases, read in frame from the first base. About this clone itself: Its antigen remains undetermined. No much larger clone exists at a distance of one base, and base qualities are not known.

The sample comprised peripheral blood. Rearrangement joined TRBV27 to TRBJ1-2, and 7 junction bases match TRBD1. This clonotype was obtained from a woman between 65 and 79 years old with acute or convalescent COVID-19. Here the CDR3 is given as CASSFGQDNYGYTF. The sequence in DNA is TGTGCCAGCAGTTTCGGACAGGACAACTATGGCTACACCTTC.